A single sample is the source of the 25 T cell receptor beta chains below, sequenced in a study of a mutant IDH1 vaccine in newly diagnosed glioma (TCRdb year 2021). Library creation used the immunoSEQ multiplex PCR assay. TCRdb's version of the immuneACCESS table is confined to in-frame rearrangements and falls short of the full clone set. An unresolved V gene accounts for under half of the shortfall where checked; the remainder is of unknown origin. For this sample there are 40,000 or so clones; around 78% appear just once. Of the sample, roughly 5% falls within the top ten clones. No antigen has been assigned to these receptors. The sample's time point label, decoded: week 5, during vaccination. Each vaccine dose was 300 ug of a 20-mer mutant IDH1 peptide in Montanide, given subcutaneously with topical imiquimod. Material: PBMCs, obtained from a glioma patient whose treatment included an IDH1 peptide vaccine. The receptors derive from a man aged 35 to 55 with glioma.

This clone was seen more than once but under ten times. The rearrangement uses TRBV6-5 and TRBJ2-7; 9 nucleotides align to TRBD1. CDR1 and CDR2 from the germline V gene are MNHEY and SVGAGI. V trimming: 6 bases; J trimming: 2 bases; junction bases outside the gene matches: 5. The CDR3 runs 14 residues. As DNA, the CDR3 is TGTGCCAGCAGGGGGTGGACAGGGGCCTACGAGCAGTACTTC. This codes for CASRGWTGAYEQYF.

The rearrangement links TRBV2 to TRBJ2-5; 7 nucleotides match TRBD2. Germline V lookup: CDR1 SNHLY, CDR2 FYNNEI. The CDR3 contains 16 residues. V gave up 2 bases and J gave up 1 base; unmatched junction bases: 7. CDR3 in amino acids: CASSELTGLTQETQYF. The CDR3 DNA sequence: TGTGCCAGCAGTGAACTTACGGGACTAACCCAAGAGACCCAGTACTTC.

A single count supports this clone. The chain recombines TRBV15 with TRBJ2-7, with D tentatively TRBD1 (5 bases). CDR1 LNHNV and CDR2 YYDKDF come from the germline V gene (reference sequence). CDR3 size: 13 residues. Trimming pared 0 bases from V and 5 bases from J, leaving 8 bases between. This CDR3 is CATSRDSGNEQYF. CDR3 coding DNA: TGTGCCACCAGCAGAGATTCAGGGAACGAGCAGTACTTC.

This chain links TRBV6-5 with TRBJ1-1; D not certain. The CDR3 covers 13 residues. The germline gives CDR1 MNHEY, CDR2 SVGAGI. Trimming cost V 5 bases and J 3 bases, with 10 bases left between them. This CDR3 is CASSLIPYTEAFF. The DNA for the CDR3 is TGTGCCAGCAGTCTCATACCTTACACTGAAGCTTTCTTT.

This clone was counted only a few times. V usage is TRBV7-2 and J usage is TRBJ2-7; D may correspond to TRBD1 or TRBD2 (7 bases each). The V gene lost 3 bases and the J gene lost 0 bases, with 12 bases spanning the gap. This CDR3 has 15 residues. Looked up from germline, CDR1 is SGHTA and CDR2 is FQGNSA. CDR3 sequence: CASSLQGGSSYEQYF. CDR3 sequence (DNA): TGTGCCAGCAGCTTGCAGGGGGGGAGCTCCTACGAGCAGTACTTC.

The chain combines TRBV6-5 with TRBJ2-6, with a possible D match to TRBD2 (5 bases). The length of the CDR3 is 14 residues. The germline CDR1 and CDR2 sequences are MNHEY and SVGAGI. The ends were cut back, 6 bases at V and 2 bases at J, with 8 bases in the middle. CDR3 DNA: TGTGCCAGCAGAAGAGCGGCTGGGGCCAACGTCCTGACTTTC. Protein sequence: CASRRAAGANVLTF.

This clone has only a few counts. The rearrangement links TRBV18 to TRBJ2-7; D ambiguous. The CDR3 has 14 amino acids. Trimming removed 0 bases from V and 7 bases from J, with 13 bases in between. CDR1 and CDR2 from the germline V gene are KGHSH and LQKENI. The chain's CDR3 is CASSPPVDRKEQYF. The CDR3 region has the DNA TGTGCCAGCTCACCACCGGTGGACCGTAAGGAGCAGTACTTC.

The CDR3 sequence: CASSRVEPTDTQYF. The CDR3 DNA is TGTGCCAGCAGTCGAGTCGAACCTACAGATACGCAGTATTTT. The chain has TRBV2 and TRBJ2-3, with unresolved D. This CDR3 has 14 amino acids. Between the trimmed V and J ends, which lost 5 bases and 3 bases, there was a span of 12 bases. Per germline, CDR1 SNHLY and CDR2 FYNNEI.

This chain joins TRBV5-1 and TRBJ1-5; no clear D gene. The CDR3 is made up of 15 amino acids. With 0 bases removed from V and 3 bases from J, the gap between germline ends came to 10 bases. Germline CDR1 reads SGHRS; CDR2 reads YFSETQ. Here the CDR3 DNA reads TGCGCCAGCAGCTTGGCGGGCCGGCTCAATCAGCCCCAGCATTTT. Translated: CASSLAGRLNQPQHF.

This clone was counted between two and nine times. This chain links TRBV2 with TRBJ1-5; D perhaps matches TRBD1 (6 bases). Germline CDR1 SNHLY, CDR2 FYNNEI. This CDR3 region has 14 residues. V was cut by 7 bases and J by 0 bases, with 10 bases left in between. The CDR3, as DNA: TGTGCCAGCAAGCGGGACAATAGCAATCAGCCCCAGCATTTT. Its protein product is CASKRDNSNQPQHF.

The genes are TRBV2 and TRBJ2-5, with D perhaps assigned TRBD1 or TRBD2 (6 bases each). The CDR3 consists of 15 residues. CDR1 is SNHLY and CDR2 is FYNNEI in the germline V gene. V lost 6 bases, J lost 7 bases, and 21 bases lay in between. The CDR3 spells CASRSLTGAQRTQYF. The DNA of the CDR3 is TGTGCCAGCAGATCCCTTACGGGGGCCCAAAGGACCCAGTACTTC.

The chain joins TRBV19 to TRBJ1-2; TRBD1 aligns across 8 bases. V was pared by 3 bases and J by 4 bases, with 19 bases of the junction left unmatched. The CDR3 consists of 19 residues. CDR1 LNHDA and CDR2 SQIVND come from the germline V gene (reference sequence). The CDR3 sequence is CASSIARGQGRGSSYGYTF. CDR3 nucleotides: TGTGCCAGTAGTATCGCCAGAGGACAGGGCCGAGGATCAAGCTATGGCTACACCTTC. Together with reference TRBV19 and TRBJ1-2, the CDR3 gives the full variable domain: DGGITQSPKYLFRKEGQNVTLSCEQNLNHDAMYWYRQDPGQGLRLIYYSQIVNDFQKGDIAEGYSVSREKKESFPLTVTSAQKNPTAFYLCASSIARGQGRGSSYGYTFGSGTRLTVV.

This clone came up once. V usage is TRBV7-9 and J usage is TRBJ2-1; D unclear. Germline values: CDR1 SEHNR, CDR2 FQNEAQ (reference sequence). The CDR3 is made up of 12 amino acids. V dropped 0 bases and J dropped 9 bases, with 6 bases sitting between them. CDR3 in amino acids: CASSLAQAEQFF. CDR3 nucleotide sequence: TGTGCCAGCAGCTTAGCGCAGGCTGAGCAGTTCTTC.

The rearrangement uses TRBV5-6 and TRBJ2-2; D is uncertain. CDR1 SGHDT and CDR2 YYEEEE come from the germline V gene. Trimming cost V 1 base and J 5 bases, with 3 bases left between them. The CDR3 contains 12 residues. CDR3 sequence reads: CASSLWTGELFF. The CDR3 DNA reads TGTGCCAGCAGCTTGTGGACCGGGGAGCTGTTTTTT.

The chain links TRBV5-1 to TRBJ2-3, with D uncertain. Germline V gene sequence: CDR1 SGHRS, CDR2 YFSETQ. The ends were cut back, 0 bases at V and 2 bases at J, with 10 bases in the middle. CDR3 length: 15 residues. This CDR3 is CASSLEGGFTDTQYF. CDR3 DNA: TGCGCCAGCAGCTTGGAGGGCGGCTTCACAGATACGCAGTATTTT.

The rearrangement links TRBV5-1 to TRBJ2-4, with D hard to call. This CDR3 comprises 12 residues. CDR1 SGHRS and CDR2 YFSETQ come from the germline V gene. Trimming cost V 0 bases and J 7 bases, with 5 bases left between them. The CDR3 here is CASSLEGNIQYF. CDR3 DNA sequence: TGCGCCAGCAGCTTGGAAGGGAACATTCAGTACTTC.

This rearrangement joins TRBV6-5 to TRBJ2-6; the D is unclear. V shed 11 bases and J shed 0 bases, with 11 bases lying between them. The CDR3 contains 14 residues. CDR1 MNHEY and CDR2 SVGAGI come from the germline V gene. This chain's CDR3 is CAAKHPSGANVLTF. CDR3 DNA sequence: TGTGCCGCAAAACACCCCTCTGGGGCCAACGTCCTGACTTTC.

This clone was seen just once. This sequence joins TRBV7-9 and TRBJ1-1; no definite D call. The V gene lost 5 bases and the J gene lost 2 bases, with 15 bases spanning the gap. The germline gives CDR1 SEHNR, CDR2 FQNEAQ (reference sequence). The CDR3 spans 15 residues. The CDR3 is CASSPQQVFNTEAFF. The CDR3 coding sequence is TGTGCCAGCAGCCCCCAGCAGGTCTTCAACACTGAAGCTTTCTTT.

The chain couples TRBV5-4 to TRBJ2-3, with 9 nucleotides matching TRBD2. The germline gives CDR1 SGHNT, CDR2 YYREEE (reference sequence). The CDR3 spans 15 residues. J was trimmed by 4 bases and V by 5 bases; bases with no gene match: 8. As DNA, the CDR3 is TGTGCCAGCAGGACCGGGACTAGCCTGTCAGATACGCAGTATTTT. Translated: CASRTGTSLSDTQYF.

The rearrangement joins TRBV25-1 to TRBJ2-2; 11 nucleotides match TRBD2. The ends lost 3 bases at V and 8 bases at J; junction bases unmatched: 8. The V gene's germline CDR1 is MGHDK and CDR2 SYGVNS. The CDR3 has 16 residues. CDR3 DNA: TGTGCCAGCAGTGAGACTAGCGGGGTCCTTACAGGGGAGCTGTTTTTT. Translation gives CASSETSGVLTGELFF.

The V call is TRBV5-1, the J call TRBJ1-4; D is possibly TRBD1 (6 bases). Trimming removed 8 bases at V and 7 bases at J, with 18 bases between. The CDR3 is made up of 14 amino acids. CDR1 and CDR2 (germline): SGHRS, YFSETQ. The DNA for the CDR3 is TGCGCCAGTCGGGCCCAGGGGTCGAGTGAAAAACTGTTTTTT. This sequence encodes CASRAQGSSEKLFF.

This clone has only one observation. This chain joins TRBV5-1 and TRBJ2-5, with TRBD1 matching 8 bases. Germline-derived CDR1 and CDR2 are SGHRS and YFSETQ. The CDR3 consists of 15 residues. Trimming took 5 bases from V and 6 from J; bases not matched to a gene: 12. The CDR3 region has the DNA TGCGCCAGCAGATTTCTTCCGGGACAGGAACAGACCCAGTACTTC. This codes for CASRFLPGQEQTQYF.

This sequence joins TRBV5-1 and TRBJ1-3, with D possibly matching TRBD1 (5 bases). The CDR3 extends over 17 amino acids. Looked up from germline, CDR1 is SGHRS and CDR2 is YFSETQ. Trimming removed 0 bases at V and 0 bases at J, with 13 bases between. CDR3 protein: CASSLGGSGNSGNTIYF. In DNA form, the CDR3 reads TGCGCCAGCAGCTTGGGGGGGTCAGGGAACTCTGGAAACACCATATATTTT. The full variable domain, in which reference TRBV5-1 and TRBJ1-3 provide the parts outside the CDR3, is KAGVTQTPRYLIKTRGQQVTLSCSPISGHRSVSWYQQTPGQGLQFLFEYFSETQRNKGNFPGRFSGRQFSNSRSEMNVSTLELGDSALYLCASSLGGSGNSGNTIYFGEGSWLTVV.

The CDR3, as DNA: TGTGCCACCAGCAGGGCGGGGGGGAGAACTGAAGCTTTCTTT. Its protein is CATSRAGGRTEAFF. The chain recombines TRBV15 with TRBJ1-1, with D possibly matching TRBD1 (5 bases). Trimming shortened V by 3 bases and J by 5 bases, and 13 bases separated the two germline ends. CDR3 length equals 14 residues. Per the germline V gene, CDR1 is LNHNV and CDR2 is YYDKDF (reference sequence).

This chain connects TRBV19 to TRBJ1-3, with 8 bases identical to TRBD1. The CDR3 is 21 amino acids. Germline V gives CDR1 LNHDA, CDR2 SQIVND (reference sequence). With V trimmed by 5 bases and J by 0 bases, 21 bases remained unmatched. CDR3 in amino acids: CASSSPWARGPSFRSGNTIYF. The CDR3 DNA sequence: TGTGCCAGTAGTTCCCCATGGGCCAGGGGGCCGTCGTTCCGCTCTGGAAACACCATATATTTT.